Below are 15 T cell receptor beta chains sequenced from a single sample in a study of T cells in Graves' hyperthyroidism and ophthalmopathy. It was RNA transcripts that yielded the amplified TCR beta CDR3 regions. HTBI primers were employed in a first-round RT-PCR of the TCR CDR3. Using its own MiXCR run on the multiplex PCR reads, TCRdb lists one record per CDR3 protein. Seen here are 400,000 to 500,000 distinct CDR3 sequences, roughly 14% observed once, and the top ten hold about 12%. The sequencing input was blood. The receptors were gathered from a man aged 18 to 29 with Graves' ophthalmopathy.

This clonotype came up many times. The limits of the CDR3 on the DNA are not certain, so only TCRdb's listed CDR3 is given. This chain joins TRBV30 and TRBJ1-2. The germline CDR1 and CDR2 sequences are GTSNPN and SVGIG (reference sequence). The CDR3 has 10 amino acids, counting both end residues. CDR3 in amino acids: CAWGPGTHTF.

This chain connects TRBV19 to TRBJ2-1, with 7 bases lining up with TRBD2. The germline CDR1 and CDR2 sequences are LNHDA and SQIVND (reference sequence). V gave up 6 bases and J gave up 8 bases; unmatched junction bases: 16. This CDR3 has 16 residues. The CDR3, as DNA: TGTGCCAGTAGCCTCCCAGGCGGGGGTTCTGCCGATGAGCAGTTCTTC. The encoded protein is CASSLPGGGSADEQFF.

The V call is TRBV7-6, the J call TRBJ1-5; no reliable D call. Trimming took off 0 bases at V and 5 bases at J, with 8 bases between the two ends. From germline, CDR1 is SGHVS and CDR2 FNYEAQ. This CDR3 has 14 amino acids. As DNA, the CDR3 is TGTGCCAGCAGCTTAGCGCCCGGTGATCAGCCCCAGCATTTT. Translation: CASSLAPGDQPQHF. The whole variable domain, remainder taken from reference TRBV7-6 and TRBJ1-5, is GAGVSQSPRYKVTKRGQDVALRCDPISGHVSLYWYRQALGQGPEFLTYFNYEAQQDKSGLPNDRFSAERPEGSISTLTIQRTEQRDSAMYRCASSLAPGDQPQHFGDGTRLSIL.

Ten or more counts support this clonotype. This sequence joins TRBV6-1 and TRBJ1-6, with D unresolved. This CDR3 is 12 amino acids long. Looked up from germline, CDR1 is MNHNS and CDR2 is SASEGT. V was clipped by 5 bases and J by 7 bases, with 6 bases between them. The CDR3 nucleotides are TGTGCCAGCAGTTATACAAATTCACCCCTCCACTTT. Amino acids: CASSYTNSPLHF.

This clonotype was observed at least ten times. V and J are TRBV20-1 and TRBJ2-1; 8 nucleotides line up with TRBD2. V lost 5 bases to trimming and J lost 3 bases; unmatched junction nucleotides: 15. The germline V gene encodes CDR1 DFQATT and CDR2 SNEGSKA (reference sequence). The CDR3 extends over 17 amino acids. This CDR3 reads CSAPKLSAGDFYNEQFF. Here the CDR3 DNA reads TGCAGTGCTCCAAAGCTCTCAGCGGGGGACTTCTACAATGAGCAGTTCTTC.

Ten or more counts support this clonotype. V usage is TRBV7-8 and J usage is TRBJ2-5, with 11 bases aligning to TRBD2. The junction had 3 bases not matched to a gene; V was cut back by 1 base and J by 2 bases. The CDR3 is 16 amino acids. Per germline, CDR1 SGHVS and CDR2 FQNEAQ. CDR3 region: CASSLVTSGGQETQYF. The CDR3 region has the DNA TGTGCCAGCAGCTTAGTAACTAGCGGGGGTCAAGAGACCCAGTACTTC.

This clonotype was counted only a few times. In DNA form, the CDR3 reads TGTGCCAGCAGCGTCCGACCGGGACAGGGGGCGACTCAGCCCCAGCATTTT. Translating gives CASSVRPGQGATQPQHF. The chain combines TRBV7-4 with TRBJ1-5; 12 bases are shared with TRBD1. The CDR3 has 17 residues. J was trimmed by 6 bases and V by 5 bases; bases with no gene match: 11. Germline CDR1 and CDR2: SGHVT and SQSDAQ. The full variable domain, its missing parts supplied by reference TRBV7-4 and TRBJ1-5, is GAGVSQSPRYKVAKRGRDVALRCDSISGHVTLYWYRQTLGQGSEVLTYSQSDAQRDKSGRPSGRFSAERPERSVSTLKIQRTEQGDSAVYLCASSVRPGQGATQPQHFGDGTRLSIL.

Ten or more counts support this clonotype. This chain connects TRBV2 to TRBJ2-3; 11 bases fit TRBD2. The junction had 6 bases not matched to a gene; V was cut back by 7 bases and J by 6 bases. Germline lookup yields CDR1 SNHLY and CDR2 FYNNEI. The CDR3 runs 14 residues. CDR3 DNA sequence: TGTGCCAGCACCTTAGCGGGGGGGGCCGATACGCAGTATTTT. Protein product: CASTLAGGADTQYF.

In its sample, this clonotype was seen a few times. The J gene is TRBJ1-2, the V gene TRBV4-1; TRBD1 might be the D (6 bases). Deletions cut 4 bases from V and 5 bases from J, with 17 bases between. The CDR3 runs 15 residues. Germline V lookup: CDR1 MGHRA, CDR2 YSYEKL. The CDR3 is CASSPFAGESYGYTF. CDR3 coding DNA: TGCGCCAGCAGCCCCTTCGCAGGGGAGTCTTATGGCTACACCTTC.

V usage is TRBV9 and J usage is TRBJ1-6; D is perhaps TRBD1 (5 bases). This CDR3 spans 14 amino acids. Per the germline V gene, CDR1 is SGDLS and CDR2 is YYNGEE. V gave up 6 bases and J gave up 9 bases, with 16 bases separating them. CDR3 protein: CASTQGALGSPLHF. CDR3 DNA sequence: TGTGCCAGCACCCAGGGAGCCCTTGGTTCACCCCTCCACTTT.

There are a few counts of this clonotype. V is TRBV16 and J is TRBJ1-1; perhaps TRBD1 as D (5 bases). Germline V CDR1 and CDR2: KGHSY, FQNENV. The length of the CDR3 is 16 residues. The V end lost 1 base, the J end lost 8 bases, and 20 bases lay between the germline ends. CDR3 nucleotide sequence: TGTGCCAGCAGCCAATGGGTTGGGCCTCTTGAGGGGGAAGCTTTCTTT. Protein sequence: CASSQWVGPLEGEAFF. Using reference TRBV16 and TRBJ1-1 for the parts outside the CDR3, the full variable domain is GEEVAQTPKHLVRGEGQKAKLYCAPIKGHSYVFWYQQVLKNEFKFLISFQNENVFDETGMPKERFSAKCLPNSPCSLEIQATKLEDSAVYFCASSQWVGPLEGEAFFGQGTRLTVV.

V and J are TRBV29-1 and TRBJ1-3; possibly TRBD1 for D (6 bases). The germline V and J ends were trimmed by 6 bases and 4 bases, with 10 bases remaining between them. The germline V gene has CDR1 SQVTM and CDR2 ANQGSEA. This CDR3 has 12 amino acids. The CDR3 region has the DNA TGCAGCGTATGGACAGACGGAAACACCATATATTTT. This codes for CSVWTDGNTIYF.

This clonotype has ten or more counts. J is TRBJ2-1 and V is TRBV30; D gene unclear. This CDR3 has 10 amino acids. The V and J ends lost 0 bases and 10 bases respectively, with 4 bases between them. Per germline, CDR1 GTSNPN and CDR2 SVGIG (reference sequence). In DNA, the CDR3 is TGTGCCTGGAGTGTAGGCGAGCAGTTCTTC. Amino acid sequence: CAWSVGEQFF.

The chain couples TRBV6-6 to TRBJ2-1; 7 bases are a match to TRBD1. The germline V gene encodes CDR1 MNHNY and CDR2 SVGAGI (reference sequence). The CDR3 length is 15 residues. V lost 0 bases and J lost 4; bases outside the gene matches: 3. This CDR3 reads CASSYSTGRYNEQFF. The CDR3 bases are TGTGCCAGCAGTTACTCGACAGGGAGATACAATGAGCAGTTCTTC.

This clonotype showed up just a few times. The V and J genes are TRBV13 and TRBJ1-2; 7 positions match TRBD1. V lost 5 bases to trimming and J lost 4 bases; unmatched junction nucleotides: 10. The CDR3 contains 15 residues. CDR1 is PRHDT and CDR2 is FYEKMQ in the germline V gene (reference sequence). Written as DNA, the CDR3 is TGTGCCAGCAGCAGACAAGGGACAGAAATCTATGGCTACACCTTC. Translated: CASSRQGTEIYGYTF.